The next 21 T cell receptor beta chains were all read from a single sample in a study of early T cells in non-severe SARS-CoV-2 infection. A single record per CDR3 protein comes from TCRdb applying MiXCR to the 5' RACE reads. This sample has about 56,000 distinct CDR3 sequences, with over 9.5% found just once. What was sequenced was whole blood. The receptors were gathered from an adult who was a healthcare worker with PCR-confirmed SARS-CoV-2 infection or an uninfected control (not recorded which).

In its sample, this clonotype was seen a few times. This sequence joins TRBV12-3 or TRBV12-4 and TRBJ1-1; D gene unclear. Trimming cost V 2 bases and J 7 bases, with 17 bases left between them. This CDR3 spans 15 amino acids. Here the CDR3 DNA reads TGTGCCAGCAGTTTAAAGGGTACTGGGCGGAGTGAAGCTTTCTTT. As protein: CASSLKGTGRSEAFF.

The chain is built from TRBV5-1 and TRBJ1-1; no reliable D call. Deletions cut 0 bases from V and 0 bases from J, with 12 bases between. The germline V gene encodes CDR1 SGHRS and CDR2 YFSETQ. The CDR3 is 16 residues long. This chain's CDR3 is CASSLGGRQMNTEAFF. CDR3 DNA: TGCGCCAGCAGCTTGGGCGGACGCCAAATGAACACTGAAGCTTTCTTT. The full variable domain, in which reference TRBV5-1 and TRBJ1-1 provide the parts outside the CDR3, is KAGVTQTPRYLIKTRGQQVTLSCSPISGHRSVSWYQQTPGQGLQFLFEYFSETQRNKGNFPGRFSGRQFSNSRSEMNVSTLELGDSALYLCASSLGGRQMNTEAFFGQGTRLTVV.

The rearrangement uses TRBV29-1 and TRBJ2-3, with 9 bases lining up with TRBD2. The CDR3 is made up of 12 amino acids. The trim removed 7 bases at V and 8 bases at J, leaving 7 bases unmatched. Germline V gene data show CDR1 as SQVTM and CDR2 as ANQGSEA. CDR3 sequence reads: CSDRTSVGTQYF. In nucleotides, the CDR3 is TGCAGCGACAGGACTAGCGTGGGTACGCAGTATTTT.

The CDR3 loop is CASSLWTGAGTEQFF. The DNA for the CDR3 is TGTGCCAGCAGTTTATGGACAGGGGCAGGAACTGAGCAGTTCTTC. The chain has TRBV27 and TRBJ2-1; 9 bases agree with TRBD1. CDR3 length equals 15 residues. The germline gives CDR1 MNHEY, CDR2 SMNVEV (reference sequence). Trimming at V came to 1 base and at J to 9 bases, leaving 7 bases not matched to a gene.

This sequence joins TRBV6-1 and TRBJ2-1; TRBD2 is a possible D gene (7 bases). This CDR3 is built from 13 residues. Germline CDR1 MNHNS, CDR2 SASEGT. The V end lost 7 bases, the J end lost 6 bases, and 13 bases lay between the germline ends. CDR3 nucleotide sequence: TGTGCCAGCATTCCCGGGGGGCCCAATGAGCAGTTCTTC. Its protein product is CASIPGGPNEQFF.

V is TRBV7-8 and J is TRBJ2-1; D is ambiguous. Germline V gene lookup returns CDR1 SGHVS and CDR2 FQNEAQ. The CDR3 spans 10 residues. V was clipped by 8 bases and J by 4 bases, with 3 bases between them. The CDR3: CASGYNEQFF. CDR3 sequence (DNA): TGTGCCAGCGGGTACAATGAGCAGTTCTTC. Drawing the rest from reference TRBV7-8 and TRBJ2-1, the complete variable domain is GAGVSQSPRYKVAKRGQDVALRCDPISGHVSLFWYQQALGQGPEFLTYFQNEAQLDKSGLPSDRFFAERPEGSVSTLKIQRTQQEDSAVYLCASGYNEQFFGPGTRLTVL.

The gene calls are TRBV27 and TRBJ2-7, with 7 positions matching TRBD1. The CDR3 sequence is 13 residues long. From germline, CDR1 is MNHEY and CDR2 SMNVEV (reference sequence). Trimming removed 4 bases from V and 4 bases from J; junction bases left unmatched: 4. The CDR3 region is CASSYGTDYEQYF. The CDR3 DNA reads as TGTGCCAGCAGTTACGGGACAGATTACGAGCAGTACTTC.

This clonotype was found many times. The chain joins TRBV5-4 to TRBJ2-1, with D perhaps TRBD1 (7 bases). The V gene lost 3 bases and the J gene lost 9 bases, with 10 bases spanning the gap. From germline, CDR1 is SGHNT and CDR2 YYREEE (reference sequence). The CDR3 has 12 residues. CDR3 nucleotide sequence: TGTGCCAGCAGCTCAGGGGGGTTTGAGCAGTTCTTC. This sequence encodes CASSSGGFEQFF.

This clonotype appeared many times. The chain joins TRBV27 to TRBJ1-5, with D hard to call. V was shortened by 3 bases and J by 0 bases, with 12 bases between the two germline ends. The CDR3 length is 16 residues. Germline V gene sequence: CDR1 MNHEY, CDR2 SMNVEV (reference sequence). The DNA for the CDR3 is TGTGCCAGCAGTTTGAGTGCGAGCCTTAGCAATCAGCCCCAGCATTTT. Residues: CASSLSASLSNQPQHF.

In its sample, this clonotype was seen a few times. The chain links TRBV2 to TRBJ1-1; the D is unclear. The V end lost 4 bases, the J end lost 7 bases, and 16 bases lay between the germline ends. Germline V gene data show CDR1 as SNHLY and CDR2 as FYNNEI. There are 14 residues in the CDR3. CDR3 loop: CASSVKPIRLEAFF. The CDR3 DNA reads TGTGCCAGCAGTGTAAAGCCTATCAGACTTGAAGCTTTCTTT. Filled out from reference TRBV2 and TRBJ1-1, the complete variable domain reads EPEVTQTPSHQVTQMGQEVILRCVPISNHLYFYWYRQILGQKVEFLVSFYNNEISEKSEIFDDQFSVERPDGSNFTLKIRSTKLEDSAMYFCASSVKPIRLEAFFGQGTRLTVV.

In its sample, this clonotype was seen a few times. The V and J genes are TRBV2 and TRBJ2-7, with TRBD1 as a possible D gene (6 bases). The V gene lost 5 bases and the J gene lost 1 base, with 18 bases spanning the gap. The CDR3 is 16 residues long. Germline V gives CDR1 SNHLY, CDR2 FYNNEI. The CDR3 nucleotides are TGTGCCAGCAGTCCCGACGTTGGGACACCGTCCTACGAGCAGTACTTC. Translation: CASSPDVGTPSYEQYF.

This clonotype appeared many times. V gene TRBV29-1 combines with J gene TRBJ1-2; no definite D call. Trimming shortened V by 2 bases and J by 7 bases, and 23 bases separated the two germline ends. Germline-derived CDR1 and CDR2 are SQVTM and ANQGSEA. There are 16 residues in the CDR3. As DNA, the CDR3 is TGCAGCGTTGAATCACCCCTGCTCGGACGTCAGAGTGGCTACACCTTC. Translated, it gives CSVESPLLGRQSGYTF.

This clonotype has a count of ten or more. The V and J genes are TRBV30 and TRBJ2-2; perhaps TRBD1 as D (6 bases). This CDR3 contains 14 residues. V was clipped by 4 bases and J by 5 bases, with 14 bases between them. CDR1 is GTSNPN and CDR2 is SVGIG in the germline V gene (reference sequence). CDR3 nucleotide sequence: TGTGCCTGGACTCCGGGACATAAAACCGGGGAGCTGTTTTTT. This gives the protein CAWTPGHKTGELFF.

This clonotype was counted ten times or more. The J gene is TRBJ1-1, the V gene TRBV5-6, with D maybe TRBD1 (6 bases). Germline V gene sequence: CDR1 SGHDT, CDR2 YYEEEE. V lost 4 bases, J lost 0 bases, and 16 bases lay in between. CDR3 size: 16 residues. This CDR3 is CASSRTGSLMNTEAFF. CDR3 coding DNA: TGTGCCAGCAGCCGAACAGGGTCTCTTATGAACACTGAAGCTTTCTTT.

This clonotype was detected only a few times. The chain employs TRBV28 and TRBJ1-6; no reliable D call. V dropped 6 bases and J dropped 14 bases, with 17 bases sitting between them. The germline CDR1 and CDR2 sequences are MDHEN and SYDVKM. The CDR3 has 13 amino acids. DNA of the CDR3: TGTGCCAGCAGACTTGGTGGGTTGGGCACCCTCCACTTT. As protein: CASRLGGLGTLHF.

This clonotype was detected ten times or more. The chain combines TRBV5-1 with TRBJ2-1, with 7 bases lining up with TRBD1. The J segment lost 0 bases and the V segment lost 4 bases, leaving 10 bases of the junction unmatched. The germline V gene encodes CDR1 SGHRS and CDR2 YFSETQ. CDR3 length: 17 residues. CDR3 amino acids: CASSRGRQGSSYNEQFF. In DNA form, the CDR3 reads TGCGCCAGCAGCCGCGGACGACAGGGAAGCTCCTACAATGAGCAGTTCTTC.

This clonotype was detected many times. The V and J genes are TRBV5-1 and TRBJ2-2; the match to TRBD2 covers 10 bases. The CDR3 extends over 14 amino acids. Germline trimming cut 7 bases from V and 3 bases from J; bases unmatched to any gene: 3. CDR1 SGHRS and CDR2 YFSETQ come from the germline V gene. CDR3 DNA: TGCGCCAGCCGCCTAGCGGGAGACACCGGGGAGCTGTTTTTT. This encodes CASRLAGDTGELFF.

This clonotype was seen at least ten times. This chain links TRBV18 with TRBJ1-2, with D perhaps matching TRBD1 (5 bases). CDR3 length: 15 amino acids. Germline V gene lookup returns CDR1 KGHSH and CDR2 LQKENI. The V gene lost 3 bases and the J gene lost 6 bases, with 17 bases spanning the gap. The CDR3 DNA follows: TGTGCCAGCTCACCCCTGGTGGGGGGATATGATGGCTACACCTTC. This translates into CASSPLVGGYDGYTF.

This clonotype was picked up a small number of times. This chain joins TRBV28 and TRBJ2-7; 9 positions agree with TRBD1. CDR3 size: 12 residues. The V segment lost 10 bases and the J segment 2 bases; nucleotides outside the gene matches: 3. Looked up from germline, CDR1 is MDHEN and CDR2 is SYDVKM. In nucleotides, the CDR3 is TGTGCCACCCGGGACAGGGCCTACGAGCAGTACTTC. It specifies CATRDRAYEQYF.

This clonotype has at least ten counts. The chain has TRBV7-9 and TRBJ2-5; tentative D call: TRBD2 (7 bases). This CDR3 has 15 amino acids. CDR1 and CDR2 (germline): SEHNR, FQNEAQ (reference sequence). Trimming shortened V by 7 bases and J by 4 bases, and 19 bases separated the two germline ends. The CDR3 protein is CASTKWGGAAETQYF. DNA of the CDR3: TGTGCCAGCACCAAATGGGGGGGCGCAGCAGAGACCCAGTACTTC.

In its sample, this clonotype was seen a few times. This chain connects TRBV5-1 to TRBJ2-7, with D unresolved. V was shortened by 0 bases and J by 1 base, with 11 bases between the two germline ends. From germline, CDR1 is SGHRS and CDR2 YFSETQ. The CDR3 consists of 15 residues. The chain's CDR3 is CASSLEPIGSYEQYF. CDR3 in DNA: TGCGCCAGCAGCTTGGAGCCCATCGGGTCCTACGAGCAGTACTTC.